This T cell receptor beta chain was recovered during a study of response to subunit inactivated influenza vaccine. General study results and limits: Few new T cells, the authors suggested, are recruited by each seasonal influenza vaccination.

Regarding this clonotype: What it binds is unknown.

Germline V gives CDR1 SGHVS, CDR2 FQNEAQ. Trimming took 6 bases from V and 0 from J, leaving 18 bases between them. The CDR3 loop spans 16 amino acids. In TCRdb, the RT-PCR reads were re-called with MiXCR into one record per CDR3 protein. The repertoire holds roughly 700,000 distinct CDR3 sequences, with approximately 15% as singletons. V usage is TRBV7-8 and J usage is TRBJ2-7, with D possibly being TRBD2 (6 bases). The source of this sequence is a man between 50 and 59 years old who received an inactivated influenza vaccine. The input for sequencing was PBMCs from blood, taken less than 13 days after vaccination. The DNA for the CDR3 is TGTGCCAGCAGATCCCGGCGGGGACCCTCCTCCTACGAGCAGTACTTC. This gives the protein CASRSRRGPSSYEQYF.